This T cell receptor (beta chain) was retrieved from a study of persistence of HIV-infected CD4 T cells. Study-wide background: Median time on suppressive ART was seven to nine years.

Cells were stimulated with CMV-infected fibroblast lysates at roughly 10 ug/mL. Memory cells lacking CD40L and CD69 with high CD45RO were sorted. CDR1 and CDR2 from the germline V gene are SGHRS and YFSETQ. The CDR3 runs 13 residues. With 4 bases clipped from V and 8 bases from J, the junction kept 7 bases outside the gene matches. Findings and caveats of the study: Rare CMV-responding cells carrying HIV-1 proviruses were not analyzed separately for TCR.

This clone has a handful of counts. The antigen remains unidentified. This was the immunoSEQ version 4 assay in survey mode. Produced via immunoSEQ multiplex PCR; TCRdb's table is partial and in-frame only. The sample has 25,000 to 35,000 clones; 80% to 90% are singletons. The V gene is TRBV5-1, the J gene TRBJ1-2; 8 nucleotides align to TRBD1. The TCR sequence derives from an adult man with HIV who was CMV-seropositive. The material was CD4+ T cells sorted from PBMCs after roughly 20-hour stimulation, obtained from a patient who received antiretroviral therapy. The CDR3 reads CASSPDRGLGYTF. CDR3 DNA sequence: TGCGCCAGCAGCCCTGACAGGGGCCTGGGCTACACCTTC.